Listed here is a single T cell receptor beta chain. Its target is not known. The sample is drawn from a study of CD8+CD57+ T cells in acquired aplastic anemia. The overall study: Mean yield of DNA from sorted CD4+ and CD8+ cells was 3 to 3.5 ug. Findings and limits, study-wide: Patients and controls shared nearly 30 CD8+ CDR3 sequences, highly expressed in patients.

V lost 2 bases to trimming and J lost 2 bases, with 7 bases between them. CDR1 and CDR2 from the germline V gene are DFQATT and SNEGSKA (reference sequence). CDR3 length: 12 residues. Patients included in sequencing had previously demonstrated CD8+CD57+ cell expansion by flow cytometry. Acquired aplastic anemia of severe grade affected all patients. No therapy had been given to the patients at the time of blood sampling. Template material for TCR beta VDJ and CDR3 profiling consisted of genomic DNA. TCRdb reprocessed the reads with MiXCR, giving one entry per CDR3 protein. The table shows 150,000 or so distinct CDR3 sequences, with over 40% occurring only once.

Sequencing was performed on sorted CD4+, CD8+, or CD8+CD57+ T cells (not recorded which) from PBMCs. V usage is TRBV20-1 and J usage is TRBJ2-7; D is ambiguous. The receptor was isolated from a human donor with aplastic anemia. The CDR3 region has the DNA TGCAGTGCTAGACAGAGAGCCTACGAGCAGTACTTC. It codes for CSARQRAYEQYF.